The clone carrying this T cell receptor beta chain has a handful of counts. Its matching antigen is unknown. The sample is drawn from a study of cytomegalovirus exposure and HLA in healthy donors. Overall study findings and caveats: Later findings reportedly placed an Asian-associated ancestry cluster below the roughly 690-donor mean for N-insertions. The classifier was said to identify cytomegalovirus status with high specificity and sensitivity. Upon later analysis, HLA-associated TCR beta chains proved more clonally expanded than other, equally common chains.

This CDR3 has 19 residues. Trimming at V came to 1 base and at J to 6 bases, leaving 17 bases not matched to a gene. Germline CDR1 is MGHRA and CDR2 is YSYEKL. With 60 Vbeta and 13 Jbeta primers, the PCR was carried out. Only in-frame clones appear in the TCRdb table, and some are missing; sequencing was by immunoSEQ multiplex PCR. The repertoire includes about 110,000 clones, around 81% of them detected once, and roughly 2.2% sits in the top ten. This TCR derives from a woman aged 25 to 45 in good health and CMV-seronegative. The sample was PBMCs. V gene TRBV4-1 combines with J gene TRBJ2-2, with 7 bases lining up with TRBD1. CDR3 DNA sequence: TGCGCCAGCAGCCAAGGGGCAGCGGCCACTTATCAGGGGGCCGGGGAGCTGTTTTTT. Amino acid sequence: CASSQGAAATYQGAGELFF.